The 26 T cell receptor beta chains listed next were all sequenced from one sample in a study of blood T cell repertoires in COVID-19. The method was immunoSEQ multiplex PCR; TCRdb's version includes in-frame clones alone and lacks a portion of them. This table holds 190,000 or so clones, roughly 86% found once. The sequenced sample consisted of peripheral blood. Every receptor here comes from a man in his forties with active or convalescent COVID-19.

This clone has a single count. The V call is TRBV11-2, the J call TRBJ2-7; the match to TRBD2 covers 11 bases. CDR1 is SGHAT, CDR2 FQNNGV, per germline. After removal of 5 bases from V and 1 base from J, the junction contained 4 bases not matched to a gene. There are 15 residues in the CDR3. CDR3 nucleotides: TGTGCCAGCAGCCAGGGGACTAGCGGATCCTACGAGCAGTACTTC. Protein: CASSQGTSGSYEQYF.

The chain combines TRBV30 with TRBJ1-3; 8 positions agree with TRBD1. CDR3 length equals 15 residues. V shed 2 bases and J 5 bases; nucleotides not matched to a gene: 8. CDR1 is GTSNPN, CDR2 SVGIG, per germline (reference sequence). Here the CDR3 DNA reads TGTGCCTGGAGTAGCGGACAGGGCCTCAGAAACACCATATATTTT. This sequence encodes CAWSSGQGLRNTIYF.

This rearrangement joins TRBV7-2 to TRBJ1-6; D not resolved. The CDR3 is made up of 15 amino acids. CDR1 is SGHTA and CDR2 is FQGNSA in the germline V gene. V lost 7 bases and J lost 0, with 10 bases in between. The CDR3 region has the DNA TGTGCCAGCACCCCGGTGAGCTCCTATAATTCACCCCTCCACTTT. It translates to CASTPVSSYNSPLHF.

The chain's CDR3 is CASSLGGGRGYTF. CDR3 coding DNA: TGTGCCAGCAGCTTAGGTGGAGGCCGAGGCTACACCTTC. This sequence joins TRBV11-3 and TRBJ1-2; D uncertain. Germline-derived CDR1 and CDR2 are SGHNT and YENEEA. V lost 1 base, J lost 8 bases, and 11 bases lay in between. The CDR3 consists of 13 residues.

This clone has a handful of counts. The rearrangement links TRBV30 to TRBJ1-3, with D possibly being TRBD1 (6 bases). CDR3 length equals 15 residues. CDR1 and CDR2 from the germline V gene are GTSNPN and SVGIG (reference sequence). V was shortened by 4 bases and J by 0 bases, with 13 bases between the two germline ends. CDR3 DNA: TGTGCCTGGATTAAACCGGACAGCTCTGGAAACACCATATATTTT. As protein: CAWIKPDSSGNTIYF. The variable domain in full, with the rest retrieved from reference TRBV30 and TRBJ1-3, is SQTIHQWPATLVQPVGSPLSLECTVEGTSNPNLYWYRQAAGRGLQLLFYSVGIGQISSEVPQNLSASRPQDRQFILSSKKLLLSDSGFYLCAWIKPDSSGNTIYFGEGSWLTVV.

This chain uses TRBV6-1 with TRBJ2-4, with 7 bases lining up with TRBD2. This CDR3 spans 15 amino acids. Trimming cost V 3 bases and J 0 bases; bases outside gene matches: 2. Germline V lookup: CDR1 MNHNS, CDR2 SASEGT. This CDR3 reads CASSEIAGAKNIQYF. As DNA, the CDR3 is TGTGCCAGCAGTGAGATAGCGGGAGCCAAAAACATTCAGTACTTC.

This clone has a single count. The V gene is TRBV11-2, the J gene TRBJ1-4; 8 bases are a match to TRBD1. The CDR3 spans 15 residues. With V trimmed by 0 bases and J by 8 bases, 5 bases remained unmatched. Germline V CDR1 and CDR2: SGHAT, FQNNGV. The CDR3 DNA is TGTGCCAGCAGCTTAGAAGGGACAGGCGGAGAAAAACTGTTTTTT. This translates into CASSLEGTGGEKLFF.

CDR3 in amino acids: CASRIWGGYRETQYF. CDR3 nucleotide sequence: TGTGCCAGCAGAATTTGGGGGGGCTATCGGGAGACCCAGTACTTC. The V call is TRBV6-5, the J call TRBJ2-5, with a possible D match to TRBD2 (7 bases). V was shortened by 6 bases and J by 5 bases, with 19 bases between the two germline ends. The CDR3 is 15 amino acids. Germline loops: CDR1 MNHEY, CDR2 SVGAGI.

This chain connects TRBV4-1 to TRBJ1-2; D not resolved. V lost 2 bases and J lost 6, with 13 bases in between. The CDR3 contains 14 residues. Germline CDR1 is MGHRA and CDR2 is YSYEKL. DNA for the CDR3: TGCGCCAGCAGCCAACCCCGGGGATTGGATGGCTACACCTTC. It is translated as CASSQPRGLDGYTF.

The chain's CDR3 is CASSSYAGAVWGYTF. The CDR3 region has the DNA TGTGCCAGCAGTTCCTATGCAGGGGCCGTCTGGGGCTACACCTTC. V usage is TRBV27 and J usage is TRBJ1-2; weak D call: TRBD1 (6 bases). V was pared by 4 bases and J by 8 bases, with 20 bases between. Germline-derived CDR1 and CDR2 are MNHEY and SMNVEV (reference sequence). The length of the CDR3 is 15 residues.

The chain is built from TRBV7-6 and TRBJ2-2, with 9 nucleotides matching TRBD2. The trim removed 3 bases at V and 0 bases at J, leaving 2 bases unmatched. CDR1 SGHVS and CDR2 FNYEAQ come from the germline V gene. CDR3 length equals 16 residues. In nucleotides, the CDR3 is TGTGCCAGCAGCTTCCTAGCGGGGACGAACACCGGGGAGCTGTTTTTT. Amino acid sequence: CASSFLAGTNTGELFF.

This CDR3 reads CASSPGGRRTQYF. The CDR3 DNA is TGTGCCAGTAGCCCCGGGGGGCGGAGGACGCAGTATTTT. V is TRBV19 and J is TRBJ2-3; D may be TRBD2 (7 bases). Deletions cut 6 bases from V and 9 bases from J, with 16 bases between. Germline V gene data show CDR1 as LNHDA and CDR2 as SQIVND (reference sequence). CDR3 length: 13 amino acids.

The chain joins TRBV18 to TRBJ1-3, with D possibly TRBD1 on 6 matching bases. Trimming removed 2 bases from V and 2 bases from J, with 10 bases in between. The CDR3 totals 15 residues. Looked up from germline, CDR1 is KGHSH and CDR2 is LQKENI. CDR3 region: CASSPITGTGNTIYF. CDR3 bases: TGTGCCAGCTCACCAATCACAGGGACTGGAAACACCATATATTTT. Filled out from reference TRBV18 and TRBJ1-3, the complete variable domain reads NAGVMQNPRHLVRRRGQEARLRCSPMKGHSHVYWYRQLPEEGLKFMVYLQKENIIDESGMPKERFSAEFPKEGPSILRIQQVVRGDSAAYFCASSPITGTGNTIYFGEGSWLTVV.

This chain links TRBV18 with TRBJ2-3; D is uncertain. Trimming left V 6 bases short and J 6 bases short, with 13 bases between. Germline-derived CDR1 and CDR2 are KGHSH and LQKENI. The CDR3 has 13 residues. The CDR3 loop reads CASSPASGDTQYF. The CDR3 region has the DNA TGTGCCAGCTCCCCAGCGAGTGGTGATACGCAGTATTTT.

CDR3: CASSQRLSGGYGYTF. DNA for the CDR3: TGCGCCAGCAGCCAAAGGCTTTCAGGGGGCTATGGCTACACCTTC. The chain employs TRBV4-3 and TRBJ1-2; TRBD1 agrees at 7 bases. The CDR3 covers 15 residues. The V and J ends lost 2 bases and 4 bases, in that order; junction bases with no gene match: 7. CDR1 and CDR2 from the germline V gene are LGHNA and YSLEER.

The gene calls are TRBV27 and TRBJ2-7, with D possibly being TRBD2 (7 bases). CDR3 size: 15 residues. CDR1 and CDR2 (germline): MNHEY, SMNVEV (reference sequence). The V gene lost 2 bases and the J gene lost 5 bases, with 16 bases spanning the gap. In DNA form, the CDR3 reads TGTGCCAGCAGTTTAGGGGGGGGCGCGATTAACGAGCAGTACTTC. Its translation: CASSLGGGAINEQYF.

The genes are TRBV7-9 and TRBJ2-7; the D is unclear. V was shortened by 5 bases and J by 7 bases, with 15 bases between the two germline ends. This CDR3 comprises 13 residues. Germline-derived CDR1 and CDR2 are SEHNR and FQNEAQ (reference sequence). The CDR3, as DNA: TGTGCCAGCAGCCCGACCTTGGCGGTGGAGCAGTACTTC. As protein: CASSPTLAVEQYF.

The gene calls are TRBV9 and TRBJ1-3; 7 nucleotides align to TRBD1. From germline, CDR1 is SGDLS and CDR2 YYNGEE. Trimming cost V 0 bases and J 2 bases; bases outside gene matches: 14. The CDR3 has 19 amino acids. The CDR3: CASSVAGGVFRETGNTIYF. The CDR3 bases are TGTGCCAGCAGCGTAGCAGGGGGAGTTTTCAGGGAGACTGGAAACACCATATATTTT.

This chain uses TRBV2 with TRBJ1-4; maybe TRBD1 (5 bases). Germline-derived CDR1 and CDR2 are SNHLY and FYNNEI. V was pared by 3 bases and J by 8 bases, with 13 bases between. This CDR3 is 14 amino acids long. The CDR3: CASSDRGVNEKLFF. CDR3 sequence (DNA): TGTGCCAGCAGTGATCGGGGGGTAAACGAAAAACTGTTTTTT.

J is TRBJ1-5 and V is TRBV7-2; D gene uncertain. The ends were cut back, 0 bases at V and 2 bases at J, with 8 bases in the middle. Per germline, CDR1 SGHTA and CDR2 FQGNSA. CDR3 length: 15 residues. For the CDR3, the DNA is TGTGCCAGCAGCTTAGCAGGGAGAGGCAATCAGCCCCAGCATTTT. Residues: CASSLAGRGNQPQHF. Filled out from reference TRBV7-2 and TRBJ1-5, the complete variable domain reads GAGVSQSPSNKVTEKGKDVELRCDPISGHTALYWYRQSLGQGLEFLIYFQGNSAPDKSGLPSDRFSAERTGGSVSTLTIQRTQQEDSAVYLCASSLAGRGNQPQHFGDGTRLSIL.

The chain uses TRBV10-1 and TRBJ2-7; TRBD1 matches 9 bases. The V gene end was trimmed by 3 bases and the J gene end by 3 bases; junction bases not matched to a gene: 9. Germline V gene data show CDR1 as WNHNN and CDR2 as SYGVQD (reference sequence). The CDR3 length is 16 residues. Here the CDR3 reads CASSDFWDREIYEQYF. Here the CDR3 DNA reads TGCGCCAGCAGTGATTTTTGGGACAGGGAAATCTACGAGCAGTACTTC.

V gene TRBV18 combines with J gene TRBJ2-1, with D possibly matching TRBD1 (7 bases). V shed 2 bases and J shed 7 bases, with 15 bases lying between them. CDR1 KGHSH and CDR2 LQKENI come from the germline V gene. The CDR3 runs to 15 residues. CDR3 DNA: TGTGCCAGCTCACCAAGACAGGGAGGTCGTAATGAGCAGTTCTTC. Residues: CASSPRQGGRNEQFF.

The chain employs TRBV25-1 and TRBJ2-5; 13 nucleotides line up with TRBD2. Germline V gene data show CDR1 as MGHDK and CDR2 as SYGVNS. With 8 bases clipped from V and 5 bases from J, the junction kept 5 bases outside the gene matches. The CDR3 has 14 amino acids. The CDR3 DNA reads TGTGCCAGCGGGGGGACTAGCGGGGCGGAGACCCAGTACTTC. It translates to CASGGTSGAETQYF.

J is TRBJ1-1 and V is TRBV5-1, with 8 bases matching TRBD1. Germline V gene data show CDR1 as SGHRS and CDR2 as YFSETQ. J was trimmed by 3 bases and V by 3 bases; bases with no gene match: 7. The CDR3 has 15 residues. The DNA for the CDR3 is TGCGCCAGCAGCTACCGGGTGGACAGGGACACTGAAGCTTTCTTT. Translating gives CASSYRVDRDTEAFF. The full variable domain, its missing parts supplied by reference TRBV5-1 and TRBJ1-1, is KAGVTQTPRYLIKTRGQQVTLSCSPISGHRSVSWYQQTPGQGLQFLFEYFSETQRNKGNFPGRFSGRQFSNSRSEMNVSTLELGDSALYLCASSYRVDRDTEAFFGQGTRLTVV.

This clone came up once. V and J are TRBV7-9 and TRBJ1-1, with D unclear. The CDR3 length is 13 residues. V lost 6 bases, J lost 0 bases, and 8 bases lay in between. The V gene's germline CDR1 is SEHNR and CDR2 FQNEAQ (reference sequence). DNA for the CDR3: TGTGCCAGCAGTCGGGATATGAACACTGAAGCTTTCTTT. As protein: CASSRDMNTEAFF.

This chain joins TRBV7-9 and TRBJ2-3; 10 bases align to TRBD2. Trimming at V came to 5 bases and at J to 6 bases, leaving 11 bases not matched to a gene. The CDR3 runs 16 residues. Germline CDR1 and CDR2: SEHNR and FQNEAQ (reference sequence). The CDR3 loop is CASSPQILAGVDTQYF. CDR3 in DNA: TGTGCCAGCAGCCCTCAAATCCTAGCGGGGGTGGATACGCAGTATTTT.